Following are 16 T cell receptor beta chains from one sample sequenced in a study of shared clonotypes between healthy human individuals. Sequenced by immunoSEQ multiplex PCR; TCRdb stores in-frame clones only, minus some. The data contain nearly 1 million clones, approximately 76% of them singletons. Sequencing was done on a sample of memory CD4+ T cells sorted from blood. Subset indicated: CD45RA-negative fraction. Receptors originate from a man aged 18 to 29 in good health.

The chain employs TRBV18 and TRBJ2-7; D possibly corresponds to TRBD2 (5 bases). V shed 6 bases and J shed 2 bases, with 14 bases lying between them. Germline V gene data show CDR1 as KGHSH and CDR2 as LQKENI. The CDR3 sequence is 14 residues long. The CDR3 bases are TGTGCCAGCTCCCCTATCACGGAGGCCTACGAGCAGTACTTC. Translation gives CASSPITEAYEQYF.

This clone is medium-sized. In DNA, the CDR3 is TGTGCCAGCAGCCAAGGGGGAGGTGTCGAAAAACTGTTTTTT. Residues: CASSQGGGVEKLFF. The chain links TRBV14 to TRBJ1-4; D call uncertain. Trimming took 1 base from V and 8 from J, leaving 11 bases between them. Germline V gene lookup returns CDR1 SGHDN and CDR2 FVKESK. The CDR3 is 14 residues long.

V is TRBV6-6 and J is TRBJ1-1; D unclear. The CDR3 is 14 residues long. CDR1 MNHNY and CDR2 SVGAGI come from the germline V gene (reference sequence). The V and J ends lost 2 bases and 0 bases respectively, with 7 bases between them. CDR3 protein: CASSYREVNTEAFF. Written as DNA, the CDR3 is TGTGCCAGCAGTTACAGGGAAGTGAACACTGAAGCTTTCTTT.

The chain employs TRBV27 and TRBJ1-2; D unclear. The CDR3 is 13 amino acids. CDR1 MNHEY and CDR2 SMNVEV come from the germline V gene (reference sequence). The V end was cut by 2 bases, the J end by 2 bases, with 6 bases between. The CDR3 spells CASSLRANYGYTF. The CDR3 DNA is TGTGCCAGCAGTTTAAGGGCGAACTATGGCTACACCTTC.

The V call is TRBV10-3, the J call TRBJ2-5; D unclear. This CDR3 comprises 15 residues. V was clipped by 7 bases and J by 5 bases, with 20 bases between them. The germline V gene encodes CDR1 ENHRY and CDR2 SYGVKD. The CDR3 spells CAIKASLFPGETQYF. Here the CDR3 DNA reads TGTGCCATCAAGGCCTCTCTTTTTCCTGGGGAGACCCAGTACTTC.

The CDR3 reads CASSRTSGEQFF. Here the CDR3 DNA reads TGTGCCAGCAGCCGGACTAGCGGGGAGCAGTTCTTC. The J gene is TRBJ2-1, the V gene TRBV7-9; TRBD2 agrees at 11 bases. V shed 5 bases, J shed 10 bases, and the junction held 1 base outside the gene matches. The germline V gene has CDR1 SEHNR and CDR2 FQNEAQ (reference sequence). CDR3 size: 12 residues.

Worth noting for this clone: Other DNA sequences in this sample translate to the same CDR3. The rearrangement uses TRBV30 and TRBJ1-4; the D gene is possibly TRBD1 (6 bases). The CDR3 has 13 amino acids. Germline V gene lookup returns CDR1 GTSNPN and CDR2 SVGIG (reference sequence). The V gene lost 2 bases and the J gene lost 7 bases, with 11 bases spanning the gap. The CDR3 DNA reads as TGTGCCTGGAGTCGGGGGGCGGGTGAAAAACTGTTTTTT. Amino acid sequence: CAWSRGAGEKLFF.

The chain has TRBV2 and TRBJ2-7, with 8 positions matching TRBD2. CDR1 and CDR2 (germline): SNHLY, FYNNEI. V was pared by 1 base and J by 0 bases, with 5 bases of the junction left unmatched. The CDR3 contains 16 residues. The DNA of the CDR3 is TGTGCCAGCAGTGAAGATAGCGGGATTATCTCCTACGAGCAGTACTTC. Amino acid sequence: CASSEDSGIISYEQYF.

The chain is built from TRBV18 and TRBJ1-5; D gene unclear. V lost 3 bases, J lost 4 bases, and 7 bases lay in between. CDR3 length equals 13 residues. Germline lookup yields CDR1 KGHSH and CDR2 LQKENI. The CDR3: CASSPNTNQPQHF. The CDR3 region has the DNA TGTGCCAGCTCACCTAACACTAATCAGCCCCAGCATTTT.

The chain has TRBV5-8 and TRBJ2-1; 8 nucleotides line up with TRBD2. Germline CDR1 is SGHTS and CDR2 is YDEGEE. The CDR3 has 16 residues. V shed 6 bases, J shed 4 bases, and the junction held 12 bases outside the gene matches. The CDR3 loop is CASTPRLAGLYNEQFF. Written as DNA, the CDR3 is TGTGCCAGCACCCCTCGATTAGCGGGACTTTACAATGAGCAGTTCTTC.

The CDR3 bases are TGTGCCAGCAGCCTAGCGCCGGGCAGCACAGATACGCAGTATTTT. Translating it yields CASSLAPGSTDTQYF. The V gene is TRBV13, the J gene TRBJ2-3; possibly TRBD2 for D (6 bases). The germline V gene has CDR1 PRHDT and CDR2 FYEKMQ (reference sequence). The CDR3 is made up of 15 amino acids. The V end lost 5 bases, the J end lost 0 bases, and 12 bases lay between the germline ends.

The chain uses TRBV6-1 and TRBJ1-2; 7 bases line up with TRBD1. CDR3 length: 15 amino acids. The J segment lost 0 bases and the V segment lost 10 bases, leaving 11 bases of the junction unmatched. Germline CDR1 MNHNS, CDR2 SASEGT. The DNA for the CDR3 is TGTGCCATCCTAACCGGGACAGCCCCTAACTATGGCTACACCTTC. Amino acid sequence: CAILTGTAPNYGYTF.

This chain links TRBV5-4 with TRBJ2-3; no clear D. The germline CDR1 and CDR2 sequences are SGHNT and YYREEE (reference sequence). The CDR3 is 16 amino acids. V lost 4 bases to trimming and J lost 1 base, with 16 bases between them. In DNA form, the CDR3 reads TGTGCCAGCAGCCACAACTCGAGGTTGGGCACAGATACGCAGTATTTT. It specifies CASSHNSRLGTDTQYF.

V gene TRBV5-4 combines with J gene TRBJ1-6, with D perhaps TRBD1 (5 bases). Trimming removed 0 bases from V and 7 bases from J, with 11 bases in between. The CDR3 spans 15 residues. CDR1 and CDR2 from the germline V gene are SGHNT and YYREEE (reference sequence). The CDR3 reads CASSLDPGPNSPLHF. CDR3 nucleotides: TGTGCCAGCAGCTTGGATCCGGGACCCAATTCACCCCTCCACTTT.

On this clone itself: This sample includes further DNA sequences coding for the same CDR3. The V and J genes are TRBV6-5 and TRBJ1-4; no reliable D call. CDR3 length: 13 amino acids. V lost 0 bases, J lost 8 bases, and 7 bases lay in between. Germline CDR1 and CDR2: MNHEY and SVGAGI. The CDR3 DNA reads TGTGCCAGCAGTTACTCTCCTGGGGAAAAACTGTTTTTT. It encodes CASSYSPGEKLFF.

V gene TRBV7-9 combines with J gene TRBJ1-2, with TRBD1 identical over 8 bases. This CDR3 has 15 residues. CDR1 is SEHNR, CDR2 FQNEAQ, per germline (reference sequence). Trimming took 1 base from V and 5 from J; bases not matched to a gene: 6. CDR3 in DNA: TGTGCCAGCAGCTTAGAAGAAACAGGGGGATATGGCTACACCTTC. It codes for CASSLEETGGYGYTF.